This T cell receptor (beta chain) was retrieved from a study of type 1 regulatory T cells. Study in general: This in vitro CD4 product, T-allo10, is enriched for Tr1 cells and alloantigen-specific.

TCRdb used MiXCR to reprocess the reads, holding one entry per CDR3 protein. Of roughly 20,000 distinct CDR3 sequences listed, roughly a tenth are singletons. What was sequenced was CD4+ T cells, either the whole sample or a sorted fraction (not recorded which). The source is a human donor in good health.

The CDR3 DNA is TGTGCCAGCAACCAGGGGGTAAATCAGCCCCAGCATTTT. Protein sequence: CASNQGVNQPQHF. The chain employs TRBV7-2 and TRBJ1-5, with 7 bases aligning to TRBD1. The J segment lost 4 bases and the V segment lost 7 bases, leaving 4 bases of the junction unmatched. From germline, CDR1 is SGHTA and CDR2 FQGNSA. CDR3 length: 13 amino acids.